These 32 T cell receptor beta chains originate from one sample sequenced in a study of blood T cells in healthy people across ages. The authors ran a second PCR of 7 to 11 cycles using a sample-barcoded 5' primer and a J-beta primer mix. TCRdb passed the 5' RACE reads through MiXCR, listing each CDR3 protein once. The sample shows about 930,000 distinct CDR3 sequences, 25% to 35% of them seen only once. These data also formed part of another study, on T cells of mothers and their children.

Sequenced material: blood. Source of these receptors: a woman in her 40s in good health.

As for this clonotype: This may arise from a read error, as a much more abundant clone is one base away. The genes are TRBV7-6 and TRBJ2-3, with D tentatively TRBD1 or TRBD2 (5 bases each). Germline CDR1 is SGHVS and CDR2 is FNYEAQ. This CDR3 is 14 amino acids long. Written as DNA, the CDR3 is TGTGCCAGCAGCCCCGGGGCTAGCAGAGATACGCAGTATTTT. It translates to CASSPGASRDTQYF.

This clonotype appeared a few times. The chain recombines TRBV6-5 with TRBJ1-2, with D tentatively TRBD1 (6 bases). V was trimmed by 1 base and J by 1 base, leaving 10 bases between them. This CDR3 spans 15 amino acids. Germline CDR1 is MNHEY and CDR2 is SVGAGI. CDR3 sequence (DNA): TGTGCCAGCAGTTACTTAGGGGGGGTTAACTATGGCTACACCTTC. This encodes CASSYLGGVNYGYTF.

Points on this clonotype: A much larger clone lies one base from this, so it may be a read error. V gene TRBV29-1 combines with J gene TRBJ2-4, with 8 nucleotides matching TRBD1. The germline CDR1 and CDR2 sequences are SQVTM and ANQGSEA. The CDR3 is made up of 11 amino acids. After removal of 6 bases from V and 13 bases from J, the junction contained 8 bases not matched to a gene. Here the CDR3 DNA reads TGCAGCGTCAGGACAGGGAATGAGCAGTACTTC. Translated: CSVRTGNEQYF.

The rearrangement links TRBV7-4 to TRBJ2-3, with no clear D. This CDR3 is built from 8 residues. Germline-derived CDR1 and CDR2 are SGHVT and SQSDAQ. V shed 11 bases and J shed 4 bases, with 1 base lying between them. The DNA for the CDR3 is TGTGCCCCAGATACGCAGTATTTT. Translation: CAPDTQYF.

This clonotype was observed a few times. This chain links TRBV7-9 with TRBJ1-5; 8 positions match TRBD1. The CDR3 length is 14 residues. Germline V gene data show CDR1 as SEHNR and CDR2 as FQNEAQ (reference sequence). Germline trimming cut 5 bases from V and 5 bases from J; bases unmatched to any gene: 5. The CDR3 region has the DNA TGTGCCAGCAGCATGGACAGGGCAGATCAGCCCCAGCATTTT. This gives the protein CASSMDRADQPQHF. The whole variable domain, filled in from reference TRBV7-9 and TRBJ1-5, reads DTGVSQNPRHKITKRGQNVTFRCDPISEHNRLYWYRQTLGQGPEFLTYFQNEAQLEKSRLLSDRFSAERPKGSFSTLEIQRTEQGDSAMYLCASSMDRADQPQHFGDGTRLSIL.

In its sample, this clonotype was seen a few times. V is TRBV11-2 and J is TRBJ2-3; 13 nucleotides agree with TRBD2. V lost 1 base to trimming and J lost 6 bases; unmatched junction nucleotides: 10. Germline CDR1 is SGHAT and CDR2 is FQNNGV. This CDR3 is built from 18 residues. The DNA for the CDR3 is TGTGCCAGCAGCTTAGCGCTACTAGCGGGGGGGCGGTTGGATACGCAGTATTTT. It is translated as CASSLALLAGGRLDTQYF.

This clonotype was counted a few times. The J gene is TRBJ1-2, the V gene TRBV18, with TRBD1 matching over 8 bases. The CDR3 loop spans 14 amino acids. Germline V CDR1 and CDR2: KGHSH, LQKENI. V lost 3 bases and J lost 7; bases outside the gene matches: 7. The CDR3 bases are TGTGCCAGCTCACCCCTTAGACAGGGGATTGGCTACACCTTC. This gives the protein CASSPLRQGIGYTF.

CDR3 nucleotide sequence: TGTGCCACCAGCATCCCTAGCGGGGGCGCAGGGGATACGCAGTATTTT. It encodes CATSIPSGGAGDTQYF. The chain carries TRBV15 and TRBJ2-3; 10 positions match TRBD2. Germline V gene lookup returns CDR1 LNHNV and CDR2 YYDKDF (reference sequence). V gave up 4 bases and J gave up 6 bases; unmatched junction bases: 10. The CDR3 consists of 16 residues.

This clonotype was detected ten times or more. This sequence joins TRBV3-1 and TRBJ2-4; 10 positions agree with TRBD2. The CDR3 has 17 residues. After removal of 4 bases from V and 5 bases from J, the junction contained 11 bases not matched to a gene. Germline V gene lookup returns CDR1 LGHDT and CDR2 YNNKEL (reference sequence). The CDR3 here is CASSPRSGGAPENIQYF. The CDR3 nucleotides are TGTGCCAGCAGCCCAAGGAGCGGGGGGGCCCCGGAAAACATTCAGTACTTC.

This clonotype showed up just once. Possible read error: a much larger clone is one base away. This chain connects TRBV12-3 or TRBV12-4 to TRBJ2-3; possibly TRBD2 for D (5 bases). V was trimmed by 2 bases and J by 6 bases, leaving 18 bases between them. The CDR3 extends over 16 amino acids. CDR3 protein: CASSLNRDLSCDTQYF. The CDR3 region has the DNA TGTGCCAGCAGTTTAAACCGGGATTTGTCTTGTGATACGCAGTATTTT.

With respect to this clonotype: A read error may be the cause here, since a much bigger clone is one base away. This chain uses TRBV6-6 with TRBJ1-4, with 7 bases identical to TRBD1. The length of the CDR3 is 15 residues. Germline V gives CDR1 MNHNY, CDR2 SVGAGI (reference sequence). The CDR3 spells CVSKLQGSANEKLFF. CDR3 sequence (DNA): TGTGTCAGCAAACTACAGGGGTCGGCTAATGAAAAACTGTTTTTT.

At least ten counts were recorded for this clonotype. The genes are TRBV29-1 and TRBJ1-6, with D perhaps TRBD1 (6 bases). CDR1 is SQVTM, CDR2 ANQGSEA, per germline. Trimming pared 6 bases from V and 7 bases from J, leaving 13 bases between. The CDR3 runs 13 residues. DNA of the CDR3: TGCAGCGTACGACAGGCCCCGAATTCACCCCTCCACTTT. Amino acid sequence: CSVRQAPNSPLHF.

This clonotype has only one observation. This chain links TRBV6-6 with TRBJ2-5; D assignment may be TRBD1 or TRBD2 (5 bases each). Trimming removed 6 bases from V and 4 bases from J, with 15 bases in between. The CDR3 runs to 14 residues. The germline V gene encodes CDR1 MNHNY and CDR2 SVGAGI (reference sequence). The CDR3 protein is CASRTDILAETQYF. CDR3 DNA sequence: TGTGCCAGCAGGACGGACATCCTAGCAGAGACCCAGTACTTC.

This clonotype was detected ten times or more. The chain joins TRBV20-1 to TRBJ2-7, with 9 nucleotides matching TRBD1. Germline V gives CDR1 DFQATT, CDR2 SNEGSKA (reference sequence). V lost 1 base to trimming and J lost 4 bases; unmatched junction nucleotides: 11. This CDR3 spans 16 amino acids. The CDR3 sequence is CSARVASGTGTYEQYF. The CDR3 DNA is TGCAGTGCTAGAGTAGCGAGCGGGACAGGGACGTACGAGCAGTACTTC.

The chain joins TRBV7-2 to TRBJ1-6; D is ambiguous. The CDR3 has 13 residues. V dropped 6 bases and J dropped 9 bases, with 12 bases sitting between them. Germline lookup yields CDR1 SGHTA and CDR2 FQGNSA. CDR3 sequence: CASRNDLRSPLHF. As DNA, the CDR3 is TGTGCCAGCAGGAACGACCTCCGTTCACCCCTCCACTTT.

The chain uses TRBV10-3 and TRBJ2-3, with 7 bases aligning to TRBD1. This CDR3 comprises 14 residues. After removal of 6 bases from V and 0 bases from J, the junction contained 3 bases not matched to a gene. Germline CDR1 and CDR2: ENHRY and SYGVKD. In DNA form, the CDR3 reads TGTGCCATCAGAGAGGGGGCGAGCACAGATACGCAGTATTTT. It specifies CAIREGASTDTQYF.

Worth noting for this clonotype: This may be a read error, as it is one base from a much larger clone. This sequence joins TRBV10-3 and TRBJ2-1; possible D gene TRBD1, 6 bases. V shed 5 bases and J shed 13 bases, with 18 bases lying between them. Germline CDR1 and CDR2: ENHRY and SYGVKD. This CDR3 contains 13 residues. CDR3 nucleotides: TGTGCCATCAGTCTAGGGGGACAAGAGACCCAGTTCTTC. It specifies CAISLGGQETQFF.

This clonotype was detected only a few times. This chain uses TRBV20-1 with TRBJ2-3; a possible D gene is TRBD2 (6 bases). Trimming cost V 3 bases and J 1 base, with 17 bases left between them. CDR1 and CDR2 (germline): DFQATT, SNEGSKA (reference sequence). CDR3 length equals 16 residues. The CDR3 sequence is CSARRGEAPGTDTQYF. In DNA, the CDR3 is TGCAGTGCTAGGCGTGGGGAGGCTCCCGGCACAGATACGCAGTATTTT.

This clonotype was detected ten times or more. The genes are TRBV15 and TRBJ2-1; 7 nucleotides line up with TRBD1. V was pared by 3 bases and J by 5 bases, with 7 bases of the junction left unmatched. The CDR3 loop spans 15 amino acids. Germline lookup yields CDR1 LNHNV and CDR2 YYDKDF (reference sequence). CDR3 coding DNA: TGTGCCACCAGCAGGCTGACAGACAGGGACAATGAGCAGTTCTTC. Residues: CATSRLTDRDNEQFF.

This clonotype was counted a few times. The chain combines TRBV18 with TRBJ2-5; 10 nucleotides align to TRBD1. This CDR3 has 15 residues. Germline assignment: CDR1 KGHSH and CDR2 LQKENI. V trimming: 2 bases; J trimming: 9 bases; junction bases outside the gene matches: 9. The CDR3 DNA follows: TGTGCCAGCTCACCAAGGACAGGGGGAGATCAGCCCCAGTACTTC. The encoded protein is CASSPRTGGDQPQYF.

In regard to this clonotype: One base away lies a much larger clone, so this may be a sequencing read error. The V call is TRBV5-1, the J call TRBJ1-2; D unclear. Looked up from germline, CDR1 is SGHRS and CDR2 is YFSETQ. The CDR3 is 14 amino acids. For the CDR3, the DNA is TGCACCAGCAGCTTAAACCGGGCCGGAGGATTTTACACCTTC. Amino acid sequence: CTSSLNRAGGFYTF.

This clonotype showed up just a few times. This chain links TRBV27 with TRBJ2-3; 7 nucleotides align to TRBD1. This CDR3 has 17 amino acids. J was trimmed by 0 bases and V by 4 bases; bases with no gene match: 10. Germline V gene data show CDR1 as MNHEY and CDR2 as SMNVEV (reference sequence). The CDR3 sequence is CASSSIRTGASTDTQYF. The CDR3 DNA reads as TGTGCCAGCAGTTCGATAAGGACAGGAGCTAGCACAGATACGCAGTATTTT.

This clonotype was seen a single time. CDR3: CASSYSLGRTDTQYF. CDR3 bases: TGTGCCAGCAGTTACTCGCTCGGACGCACAGATACGCAGTATTTT. This chain joins TRBV6-2 or TRBV6-3 and TRBJ2-3, with no clear D. The germline CDR1 and CDR2 sequences are MNHEY and SVGEGT. This CDR3 comprises 15 residues. Between the trimmed V and J ends, which lost 0 bases and 1 base, there was a span of 8 bases.

Regarding this clonotype: Sequence at one end of the junction differs from germline and may be a read error. The chain has TRBV7-6 and TRBJ2-7, with D possibly matching TRBD1 (5 bases). The J call is doubtful: the DNA matches TRBJ2-5 better. Germline lookup yields CDR1 SGHVS and CDR2 FNYEAQ. This CDR3 spans 16 amino acids. CDR3 sequence reads: CASSPPSSRAQGTQYF. CDR3 in DNA: TGTGCCAGCAGCCCTCCATCATCCAGGGCTCAAGGGACCCAGTACTTC.

The chain couples TRBV30 to TRBJ1-5; no firm D call. The CDR3 runs 16 residues. Germline CDR1 GTSNPN, CDR2 SVGIG (reference sequence). V shed 0 bases and J shed 7 bases, with 19 bases lying between them. The CDR3 loop is CAWSVSASLAGQPQHF. The CDR3, as DNA: TGTGCCTGGAGTGTATCGGCGTCCCTCGCCGGGCAGCCCCAGCATTTT.

Only a few counts were recorded for this clonotype. CDR3 DNA: TGTGCCATCAGTGATATGTCGCTTGAGACCCAGTACTTC. Amino acid sequence: CAISDMSLETQYF. The rearrangement joins TRBV10-3 to TRBJ2-5, with D unresolved. CDR1 ENHRY and CDR2 SYGVKD come from the germline V gene. V lost 3 bases and J 5 bases, leaving 10 bases between the germline ends. The CDR3 consists of 13 residues.

As concerns this clonotype: This CDR3 is missing its conserved last phenylalanine or tryptophan, likely due to a read error. The CDR3 reads CASTLRRTDSNQPQHC. The CDR3 DNA reads TGTGCCAGCACCCTTCGGCGGACGGATAGCAATCAGCCCCAGCATTGT. The chain combines TRBV7-8 with TRBJ1-5; unclear D gene. Germline V gene lookup returns CDR1 SGHVS and CDR2 FQNEAQ. This CDR3 region has 16 residues. Trimming took 7 bases from V and 0 from J, leaving 16 bases between them.

This clonotype was recorded at least ten times. A read error is possible here, since a much larger clone lies one base away. This rearrangement joins TRBV11-1 to TRBJ2-3; no reliable D call. The V end was cut by 3 bases, the J end by 2 bases, with 3 bases between. The length of the CDR3 is 12 residues. CDR1 is SGHAT, CDR2 FQDESV, per germline (reference sequence). CDR3 sequence: CASSFITDTQYF. CDR3 bases: TGTGCCAGCAGCTTCATCACAGATACGCAGTATTTT.

In the case of this clonotype: The junction departs from the called germline gene at one end, perhaps through a read error. The V gene is TRBV9, the J gene TRBJ2-1; TRBD2 agrees at 10 bases. The germline V gene has CDR1 SGDLS and CDR2 YYNGEE. The CDR3 is made up of 17 amino acids. The CDR3 loop is CAGSPILASGGNNEQFF. The CDR3 coding sequence is TGTGCCGGCAGCCCGATCCTGGCTAGCGGGGGAAACAATGAGCAGTTCTTC.

Regarding this clonotype: This clone may be a read error of a much larger clone one base away. CDR3 loop: CGVEGGLYGYTF. The CDR3 bases are TGCGGCGTTGAAGGGGGGCTCTATGGCTACACCTTC. The chain carries TRBV29-1 and TRBJ1-2, with a tentative D call TRBD1 (6 bases). The CDR3 has 12 amino acids. CDR1 and CDR2 from the germline V gene are SQVTM and ANQGSEA.

This clonotype was counted ten times or more. The chain has TRBV7-9 and TRBJ2-1; no reliable D call. Trimming removed 4 bases from V and 6 bases from J, with 13 bases in between. The germline V gene has CDR1 SEHNR and CDR2 FQNEAQ (reference sequence). This CDR3 comprises 14 residues. The DNA for the CDR3 is TGTGCCAGCAGCTCGTCCCGGAAACCCAATGAGCAGTTCTTC. Translating it yields CASSSSRKPNEQFF.

This clonotype was counted at least ten times. The CDR3 here is CASSLGPINEQYF. As DNA, the CDR3 is TGTGCCAGCAGCTTAGGTCCGATAAACGAGCAGTACTTC. The chain joins TRBV7-3 to TRBJ2-7; unclear D gene. CDR1 and CDR2 (germline): SGHTA, FQGTGA. The CDR3 extends over 13 amino acids. The V gene lost 2 bases and the J gene lost 5 bases, with 10 bases spanning the gap.